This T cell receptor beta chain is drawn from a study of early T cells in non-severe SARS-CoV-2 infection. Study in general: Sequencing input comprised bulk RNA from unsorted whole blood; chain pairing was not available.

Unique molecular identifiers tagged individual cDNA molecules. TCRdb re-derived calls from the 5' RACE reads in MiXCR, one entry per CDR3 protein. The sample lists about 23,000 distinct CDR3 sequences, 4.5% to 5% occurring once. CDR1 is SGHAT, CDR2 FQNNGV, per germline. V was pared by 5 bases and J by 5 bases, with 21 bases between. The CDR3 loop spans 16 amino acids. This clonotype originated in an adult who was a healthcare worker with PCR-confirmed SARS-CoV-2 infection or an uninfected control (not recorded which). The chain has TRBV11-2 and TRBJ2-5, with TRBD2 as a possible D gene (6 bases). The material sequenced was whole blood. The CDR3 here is CASSPPGLFPSETQYF. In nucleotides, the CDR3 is TGTGCCAGCAGCCCGCCGGGACTGTTCCCTTCGGAGACCCAGTACTTC.